This record covers a single T cell receptor (beta chain). Antigen: not known. This CDR3 has 15 residues. CDR1 and CDR2 (germline): MNHNS, SASEGT. J was trimmed by 4 bases and V by 6 bases; bases with no gene match: 9. These data are taken from a study of shared clonotypes between healthy human individuals. Libraries were prepared by immunoSEQ multiplex PCR; TCRdb keeps only in-frame clonotypes and omits some of them. In the table there are approximately 500,000 clones, approximately 95% of which are singletons. Study findings and constraints: Blood was the only sampled material, and tissue repertoires likely differ.

Material: naive CD4+ T cells sorted from blood. Documented subset: CD45RA+ positively selected. The J gene is TRBJ1-5, the V gene TRBV6-1; TRBD1 agrees at 7 bases. The clonotype was recovered from a woman in her 30s in good health. The CDR3 region is CASSLGGAGNQPQHF. The CDR3 DNA reads TGTGCCAGCAGCCTAGGGGGCGCCGGGAATCAGCCCCAGCATTTT.